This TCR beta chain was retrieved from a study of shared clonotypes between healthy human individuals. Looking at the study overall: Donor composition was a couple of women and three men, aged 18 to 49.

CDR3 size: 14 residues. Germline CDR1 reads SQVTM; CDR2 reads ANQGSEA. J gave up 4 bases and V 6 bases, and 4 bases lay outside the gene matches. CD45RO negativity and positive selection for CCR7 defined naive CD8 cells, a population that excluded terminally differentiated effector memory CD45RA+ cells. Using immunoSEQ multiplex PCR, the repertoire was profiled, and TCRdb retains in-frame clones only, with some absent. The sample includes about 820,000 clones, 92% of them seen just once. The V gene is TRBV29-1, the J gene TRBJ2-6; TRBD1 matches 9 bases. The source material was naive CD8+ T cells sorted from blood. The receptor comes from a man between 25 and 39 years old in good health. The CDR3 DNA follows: TGCAGCGTCGGACAGGGGAGCGGGGCCAACGTCCTGACTTTC. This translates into CSVGQGSGANVLTF.